One sample yielded the 20 T cell receptor beta chains listed below, sequenced in a study of CD8 T cells in ankylosing spondylitis. TCRdb redid the calling of the 5' RACE reads with MiXCR, one entry per CDR3 protein. This table has 150,000 to 200,000 distinct CDR3 sequences, 8.5% to 10% appearing once. The sequenced material came from blood, either unsorted or a sorted T cell fraction (not recorded which). Receptor source: a female donor with ankylosing spondylitis or in good health (not recorded which).

V gene TRBV12-3 or TRBV12-4 combines with J gene TRBJ2-5, with 7 bases identical to TRBD1. This CDR3 contains 15 residues. J was trimmed by 1 base and V by 5 bases; bases with no gene match: 7. Here the CDR3 reads CASSRTGQSQETQYF. For the CDR3, the DNA is TGTGCCAGCAGTCGCACGGGACAGTCCCAAGAGACCCAGTACTTC.

This clonotype was recorded at least ten times. The chain joins TRBV20-1 to TRBJ1-5; D call uncertain. CDR1 is DFQATT, CDR2 SNEGSKA, per germline (reference sequence). V was cut by 3 bases and J by 2 bases, with 8 bases left in between. CDR3 length equals 13 residues. CDR3 protein: CSARHEGNQPQHF. In DNA, the CDR3 is TGCAGTGCTAGGCACGAGGGCAATCAGCCCCAGCATTTT.

The rearrangement uses TRBV7-2 and TRBJ1-1; D remains ambiguous. Trimming removed 4 bases from V and 10 bases from J, with 10 bases in between. Germline V lookup: CDR1 SGHTA, CDR2 FQGNSA. This CDR3 has 11 residues. In DNA form, the CDR3 reads TGTGCCAGCAGCTCGTCCCGAGGAGCTTTCTTT. It codes for CASSSSRGAFF.

With regard to this clonotype: One end of the junction is discordant with germline, which a read error may explain. The gene calls are TRBV20-1 and TRBJ2-7; D ambiguous. This CDR3 region has 13 residues. The V gene's germline CDR1 is DFQATT and CDR2 SNEGSKA (reference sequence). This CDR3 is CSVRARSSYEQYF. For the CDR3, the DNA is TGCAGTGTTAGAGCAAGGAGCTCCTACGAGCAGTACTTC.

In this sample, this clonotype turned up a few times. V and J are TRBV9 and TRBJ2-3; the D gene is possibly TRBD2 (5 bases). Between the trimmed V and J ends, which lost 7 bases and 3 bases, there was a span of 21 bases. This CDR3 region has 16 residues. Per germline, CDR1 SGDLS and CDR2 YYNGEE. CDR3 amino acids: CASGTSRAVSTDTQYF. CDR3 DNA: TGTGCCAGCGGCACCTCGCGGGCAGTATCTACAGATACGCAGTATTTT.

The rearrangement links TRBV15 to TRBJ1-5; D gene ambiguous. Germline V gives CDR1 LNHNV, CDR2 YYDKDF (reference sequence). This CDR3 spans 16 amino acids. V lost 5 bases, J lost 2 bases, and 16 bases lay in between. The CDR3 sequence is CATSEEGEMGNQPQHF. Written as DNA, the CDR3 is TGTGCCACCAGCGAGGAGGGCGAGATGGGCAATCAGCCCCAGCATTTT.

This clonotype was recorded at least ten times. The rearrangement links TRBV7-3 to TRBJ2-3; the D is unclear. Trimming pared 5 bases from V and 2 bases from J, leaving 8 bases between. Germline V gene sequence: CDR1 SGHTA, CDR2 FQGTGA. The CDR3 spans 13 residues. The CDR3 DNA reads as TGTGCCAGCAGCCAGACGCTCACAGATACGCAGTATTTT. Amino acid sequence: CASSQTLTDTQYF.

The V call is TRBV27, the J call TRBJ2-3, with 10 bases that match TRBD1. J lost 14 bases, V lost 5 bases, and 7 bases had no gene match. From germline, CDR1 is MNHEY and CDR2 SMNVEV (reference sequence). The CDR3 length is 12 residues. Here the CDR3 reads CASSMPGQGRYF. CDR3 DNA: TGTGCCAGCAGTATGCCGGGACAGGGGCGGTATTTT.

This chain connects TRBV5-5 to TRBJ2-1, with 10 bases matching TRBD2. The CDR3 loop spans 15 amino acids. Looked up from germline, CDR1 is SGHKS and CDR2 is YYEKEE (reference sequence). Trimming took 6 bases from V and 0 from J; bases not matched to a gene: 3. CDR3 sequence (DNA): TGTGCCAGCATCCCTAGCGGGAGCTCCTACAATGAGCAGTTCTTC. Amino acids: CASIPSGSSYNEQFF.

This clonotype was seen ten or more times. The chain links TRBV6-1 to TRBJ2-1; tentatively, D is TRBD1 (5 bases). The CDR3 length is 15 residues. Germline CDR1 is MNHNS and CDR2 is SASEGT. Between the trimmed V and J ends, which lost 4 bases and 8 bases, there was a span of 18 bases. This CDR3 is CASSARQTQADEQFF. CDR3 sequence (DNA): TGTGCCAGCAGTGCGCGACAGACTCAGGCGGATGAGCAGTTCTTC.

This clonotype was found many times. J is TRBJ1-1 and V is TRBV7-9, with 7 bases fitting TRBD1. Trimming took 5 bases from V and 1 from J; bases not matched to a gene: 4. CDR1 and CDR2 from the germline V gene are SEHNR and FQNEAQ (reference sequence). The CDR3 extends over 14 amino acids. The CDR3 nucleotides read TGTGCCAGCAGCACATACAGGGGGAACACTGAAGCTTTCTTT. It codes for CASSTYRGNTEAFF. Combining the CDR3 with reference TRBV7-9 and TRBJ1-1 gives the whole variable domain DTGVSQNPRHKITKRGQNVTFRCDPISEHNRLYWYRQTLGQGPEFLTYFQNEAQLEKSRLLSDRFSAERPKGSFSTLEIQRTEQGDSAMYLCASSTYRGNTEAFFGQGTRLTVV.

This chain uses TRBV12-3 or TRBV12-4 with TRBJ1-2; no reliable D call. This CDR3 has 14 residues. The ends were cut back, 6 bases at V and 11 bases at J, with 22 bases in the middle. Written as DNA, the CDR3 is TGTGCCAGCAGCGCGACACTCCTCAAAGCTAGGTACACCTTC. Encoded protein: CASSATLLKARYTF.

This clonotype was counted ten times or more. The chain has TRBV27 and TRBJ2-5, with D perhaps matching TRBD1 (5 bases). The ends were cut back, 1 base at V and 5 bases at J, with 8 bases in the middle. The CDR3 covers 13 residues. In germline, CDR1 is MNHEY, CDR2 SMNVEV (reference sequence). The CDR3 DNA reads as TGTGCCAGCAGTTTATTTAAGGGGGAGACCCAGTACTTC. Protein: CASSLFKGETQYF.

This clonotype has more than one count but fewer than ten. This chain connects TRBV4-3 to TRBJ2-7; D is unclear. CDR3 size: 15 residues. Germline V gene sequence: CDR1 LGHNA, CDR2 YSLEER. The V end was cut by 0 bases, the J end by 0 bases, with 9 bases between. The CDR3, as DNA: TGCGCCAGCAGCCAAGAGGTCCATAGCTCCTACGAGCAGTACTTC. The encoded protein is CASSQEVHSSYEQYF.

A few counts support this clonotype. The J gene is TRBJ1-2, the V gene TRBV6-5; a weak D match, TRBD1 (5 bases). The CDR3 sequence is 12 residues long. Trimming took off 10 bases at V and 4 bases at J, with 13 bases between the two ends. Per the germline V gene, CDR1 is MNHEY and CDR2 is SVGAGI. As DNA, the CDR3 is TGTGCCACTTCTCCGGACACCTATGGCTACACCTTC. Protein sequence: CATSPDTYGYTF.

This rearrangement joins TRBV27 to TRBJ2-7, with 11 bases matching TRBD1. CDR3 length: 16 residues. J was trimmed by 2 bases and V by 4 bases; bases with no gene match: 7. Per the germline V gene, CDR1 is MNHEY and CDR2 is SMNVEV (reference sequence). In DNA form, the CDR3 reads TGTGCCAGCAGTTCCCTATCGGGACAGGGGGCCTACGAGCAGTACTTC. Protein sequence: CASSSLSGQGAYEQYF.

Note on this clonotype: Sequence at one end of the junction differs from germline and may be a read error. The V call is TRBV4-1, the J call TRBJ1-1; D call uncertain. CDR3 length: 14 residues. The germline gives CDR1 MGHRA, CDR2 YSYEKL. Here the CDR3 reads CASTQWVGGTEAFF. DNA for the CDR3: TGCGCCAGCACCCAATGGGTAGGTGGCACTGAAGCTTTCTTT.

This clonotype was observed a few times. V gene TRBV6-5 combines with J gene TRBJ1-4; unclear D gene. Germline CDR1 MNHEY, CDR2 SVGAGI. The CDR3 totals 14 residues. With 2 bases removed from V and 7 bases from J, the gap between germline ends came to 11 bases. Written as DNA, the CDR3 is TGTGCCAGCAGTTACAGGGTCGTGGCTGAAAAACTGTTTTTT. Its protein product is CASSYRVVAEKLFF.

This clonotype came up a few times. The chain is built from TRBV20-1 and TRBJ2-7, with D perhaps TRBD2 (6 bases). V was pared by 3 bases and J by 6 bases, with 18 bases between. Germline assignment: CDR1 DFQATT and CDR2 SNEGSKA (reference sequence). The CDR3 totals 14 residues. The CDR3 sequence is CSASSGGVASEQYF. Written as DNA, the CDR3 is TGCAGTGCTAGTAGCGGTGGAGTGGCCTCCGAGCAGTACTTC.

DNA for the CDR3: TGTGCCAGCAGTTTATGGCAGGTTATGAACACTGAAGCTTTCTTT. It is translated as CASSLWQVMNTEAFF. This chain joins TRBV28 and TRBJ1-1; D is uncertain. The CDR3 contains 15 residues. The V gene lost 0 bases and the J gene lost 0 bases, with 8 bases spanning the gap. Germline V gives CDR1 MDHEN, CDR2 SYDVKM.